This passage covers 5 T cell receptor beta chains from one sample sequenced in a study of vaccination effects on CD4 cells after COVID-19 (dated by TCRdb to between 2022 and 2023). Their antigen targets remain unknown. After approximately eleven days of culture, CD4+ T cells were isolated with the EasySep CD4+ T cell isolation kit. Each participant got two doses of an mRNA SARS-CoV-2 vaccine, either BNT162b2 or mRNA-1273. Library construction relied on the immunoSEQ multiplex PCR assay. TCRdb took this table from immuneACCESS and kept in-frame rearrangements with V and J called. Such tables lack part of the clones; where checked against another copy, unresolved V genes explain under half of the gap, and the rest is unexplained. The sample table shows some 70,000 clones, and roughly four fifths are seen once. The ten largest make up about 2.5% of the sample. The source material was CD4+ T cells from PBMCs cultured without peptide, sampled after COVID-19 vaccination. All receptors come from a human donor who received a COVID-19 vaccine.

The chain carries TRBV6-6 and TRBJ1-5; D uncertain. The CDR3 extends over 15 amino acids. Deletions cut 1 base from V and 0 bases from J, with 7 bases between. Germline CDR1 is MNHNY and CDR2 is SVGAGI (reference sequence). The CDR3 loop is CASSYLQSSNQPQHF. The CDR3 DNA follows: TGTGCCAGCAGTTACTTACAGAGTAGCAATCAGCCCCAGCATTTT.

The chain carries TRBV7-2 and TRBJ1-2; 7 bases are shared with TRBD1. This CDR3 comprises 13 residues. V dropped 6 bases and J dropped 5; count of bases not matched to a gene: 6. CDR1 is SGHTA and CDR2 is FQGNSA in the germline V gene. The CDR3 region has the DNA TGTGCCAGCAGTTCCGACAGGGTGTATGGCTACACCTTC. Translating gives CASSSDRVYGYTF.

This clone came up a few times. V is TRBV3-1 (or the pseudogene TRBV3-2) and J is TRBJ1-1, with 7 bases fitting TRBD1. J lost 2 bases, V lost 4 bases, and 7 bases had no gene match. CDR1 is LGHDT, CDR2 YNNKEL, per germline (reference sequence). The CDR3 runs to 15 residues. CDR3 DNA: TGTGCCAGCAGCCCGCTGGGACAGACAAACACTGAAGCTTTCTTT. Translation: CASSPLGQTNTEAFF.

The V gene is TRBV2, the J gene TRBJ2-3; D possibly matches TRBD1 or TRBD2 (6 bases each). V dropped 8 bases and J dropped 0 bases, with 12 bases sitting between them. The CDR3 runs 14 residues. CDR1 is SNHLY, CDR2 FYNNEI, per germline. The CDR3 DNA reads as TGTGCCAGCCAGGGGACTCCAAGCACAGATACGCAGTATTTT. Residues: CASQGTPSTDTQYF.

The chain joins TRBV18 to TRBJ2-2, with TRBD1 matching over 7 bases. The V gene's germline CDR1 is KGHSH and CDR2 LQKENI. The V and J ends lost 6 bases and 3 bases, in that order; junction bases with no gene match: 13. The CDR3 runs to 17 residues. CDR3: CASSQSSGGTDTGELFF. The CDR3 DNA reads as TGTGCCAGCTCCCAAAGCTCAGGGGGTACGGACACCGGGGAGCTGTTTTTT.